These T cell receptor beta chains were read from a single sample in a study of TIL therapy for anti-PD-1-resistant metastatic lung cancer. Using immunoSEQ multiplex PCR, the repertoire was profiled, and TCRdb retains in-frame clones only, with some absent. In the table there are roughly 13,000 clones, around 69% of which are singletons. The material was tumor tissue, obtained at baseline. The origin of the receptors is a woman aged 30 to 85 with non-small cell lung cancer. The conserved cysteine and the conserved F or W are not part of the CDR3 here. Size is stated for part of the rows, as once, few or many counts, or as a class when the clone is expanded.

V gene: TRBV7-2
J gene: TRBJ1-3
clone size: .
CDR3 protein: ASSFNGGVGNTIY

V gene: TRBV5-1
J gene: TRBJ2-1
clone size: .
CDR3 protein: ASSPFLTGNEQF

V gene: TRBV27
J gene: TRBJ2-7
clone size: .
CDR3 protein: ASRLRGDTYYEQY

V gene: TRBV13
J gene: TRBJ1-3
clone size: .
CDR3 protein: ASSLASGDTIY

V gene: TRBV7-8
J gene: TRBJ2-5
clone size: .
CDR3 protein: ASSLGGLAGTQETQY

V gene: TRBV6-5
J gene: TRBJ2-7
clone size: .
CDR3 protein: ASRRASHPSYEQY

V gene: TRBV7-2
J gene: TRBJ1-1
clone size: few
CDR3 protein: ASSIQVTEAF

V gene: TRBV27
J gene: TRBJ1-3
clone size: .
CDR3 protein: ASRRQGPSGNTIY

V gene: TRBV6-1
J gene: TRBJ1-4
clone size: .
CDR3 protein: ATQSRGTNEKLF

V gene: TRBV10-1
J gene: TRBJ2-1
clone size: .
CDR3 protein: ASSEATRNGRNEQF

V gene: TRBV5-1
J gene: TRBJ1-3
clone size: once
CDR3 protein: ASRWDSSGNTIY

V gene: TRBV2
J gene: TRBJ2-7
clone size: .
CDR3 protein: ASSTRQRSSYEQY

V gene: TRBV30
J gene: TRBJ1-1
clone size: .
CDR3 protein: ACGRNTAAF

V gene: TRBV2
J gene: TRBJ1-1
clone size: .
CDR3 protein: ASLVRTGRNEAF

V gene: TRBV2
J gene: TRBJ2-5
clone size: .
CDR3 protein: ASSEGTVGETQY

V gene: TRBV6-5
J gene: TRBJ2-2
clone size: .
CDR3 protein: ASRKGGRNTGELF

V gene: TRBV6-5
J gene: TRBJ1-5
clone size: .
CDR3 protein: ASSPGQSGSQPQH

V gene: TRBV6-1
J gene: TRBJ2-7
clone size: .
CDR3 protein: ASSEAWTGDEQY

V gene: TRBV4-1
J gene: TRBJ2-7
clone size: .
CDR3 protein: ASSHGTSGGYEQY

V gene: TRBV10-3
J gene: TRBJ2-3
clone size: .
CDR3 protein: AISDPSGRSDTQY

V gene: TRBV5-1
J gene: TRBJ2-7
clone size: .
CDR3 protein: ASSLGRETYEQY

V gene: TRBV9
J gene: TRBJ2-3
clone size: once
CDR3 protein: ASSVGGETGTDTQY

V gene: TRBV11-2
J gene: TRBJ2-2
clone size: .
CDR3 protein: ASTRSGGTGELF

V gene: TRBV6-6
J gene: TRBJ1-2
clone size: medium-sized
CDR3 protein: ASSSGDRNT

V gene: TRBV11-2
J gene: TRBJ2-7
clone size: few
CDR3 protein: ASSPGFSKHYEQY

V gene: TRBV28
J gene: TRBJ1-5
clone size: few
CDR3 protein: ASSSGQGSNQPQH

V gene: TRBV10-3
J gene: TRBJ2-2
clone size: .
CDR3 protein: AVRQARTAAGELF

V gene: TRBV28
J gene: TRBJ2-5
clone size: .
CDR3 protein: ASTTGGQGAETQY

V gene: TRBV5-1
J gene: TRBJ1-2
clone size: .
CDR3 protein: ASSLAAPSDYGYT